The 8 T cell receptor beta chains below come from one sample, sequenced in a study of blood T cell repertoires in COVID-19. Profiled with immunoSEQ multiplex PCR; TCRdb holds only in-frame clones, not every one. The data show around 340,000 clones, 80% to 90% seen once. Specimen: PBMCs or T cells enriched from blood (not recorded which). Every receptor here comes from a woman in her forties with acute COVID-19.

DNA of the CDR3: TGTGCCATCAGTGCCGCCGGGAGCCAAGAGACCCAGTACTTC. It yields the protein CAISAAGSQETQYF. The rearrangement joins TRBV10-3 to TRBJ2-5; D may be TRBD2 (6 bases). The germline V gene encodes CDR1 ENHRY and CDR2 SYGVKD. Between the trimmed V and J ends, which lost 4 bases and 1 base, there was a span of 10 bases. There are 14 residues in the CDR3.

The chain is built from TRBV3-1 (or the pseudogene TRBV3-2) and TRBJ2-7; D is perhaps TRBD2 (6 bases). The germline gives CDR1 LGHDT, CDR2 YNNKEL (reference sequence). The CDR3 consists of 14 residues. With 0 bases removed from V and 5 bases from J, the gap between germline ends came to 11 bases. The CDR3 nucleotides are TGTGCCAGCAGCCAAGAAGCGGGTTTCCACGAGCAGTACTTC. Amino acids: CASSQEAGFHEQYF.

This sequence joins TRBV9 and TRBJ2-6, with a possible D match to TRBD2 (5 bases). Germline CDR1 SGDLS, CDR2 YYNGEE. Between the trimmed V and J ends, which lost 0 bases and 0 bases, there was a span of 13 bases. CDR3 length: 18 residues. CDR3 protein: CASSVARTADSGANVLTF. CDR3 DNA: TGTGCCAGCAGCGTAGCTAGAACAGCGGACTCTGGGGCCAACGTCCTGACTTTC.

This rearrangement joins TRBV18 to TRBJ1-1; D might be TRBD1 (5 bases). Germline-derived CDR1 and CDR2 are KGHSH and LQKENI. Trimming stripped 9 bases from V and 1 base from J, with 12 bases between. CDR3 size: 13 residues. The CDR3 coding sequence is TGTGCCAGTTCTTCCGACAGGAACACTGAAGCTTTCTTT. Translated: CASSSDRNTEAFF.

This clone was detected only once. The chain links TRBV18 to TRBJ1-1; D is uncertain. The CDR3 loop spans 14 amino acids. V lost 3 bases to trimming and J lost 6 bases, with 14 bases between them. The germline CDR1 and CDR2 sequences are KGHSH and LQKENI. Here the CDR3 DNA reads TGTGCCAGCTCACCCGGAAATACTAACGCTGAAGCTTTCTTT. It encodes CASSPGNTNAEAFF.

The chain joins TRBV5-4 to TRBJ2-3; 7 positions agree with TRBD2. V lost 2 bases to trimming and J lost 3 bases; unmatched junction nucleotides: 6. CDR3 length: 15 residues. Germline values: CDR1 SGHNT, CDR2 YYREEE (reference sequence). CDR3 sequence (DNA): TGTGCCAGCAGCTTAGCGGGACCAATAACAGATACGCAGTATTTT. Translated: CASSLAGPITDTQYF. Full variable domain (remainder filled in from reference TRBV5-4 and TRBJ2-3): ETGVTQSPTHLIKTRGQQVTLRCSSQSGHNTVSWYQQALGQGPQFIFQYYREEENGRGNFPPRFSGLQFPNYSSELNVNALELDDSALYLCASSLAGPITDTQYFGPGTRLTVL.

This clone has a handful of counts. The gene calls are TRBV4-1 and TRBJ1-4; possibly TRBD1 for D (5 bases). CDR1 and CDR2 (germline): MGHRA, YSYEKL. Trimming took off 3 bases at V and 2 bases at J, with 22 bases between the two ends. This CDR3 region has 19 residues. CDR3 bases: TGCGCCAGCAGCCAGTCCCAGGGTTTGTACGGTGCGACTAATGAAAAACTGTTTTTT. Translated: CASSQSQGLYGATNEKLFF.

J is TRBJ2-1 and V is TRBV9; D is perhaps TRBD2 (7 bases). The CDR3 length is 13 residues. Germline values: CDR1 SGDLS, CDR2 YYNGEE. V was cut by 0 bases and J by 14 bases, with 15 bases left in between. CDR3 residues: CASSVVWGGPEFF. The CDR3 bases are TGTGCCAGCAGCGTAGTTTGGGGGGGGCCCGAGTTCTTC.